What follows describes a single TCR beta chain. Time point meaning: at least 347 days after estimated infection, following spontaneous clearance. Sequencing of hepatitis C virus-specific cells was done ex vivo rather than after in vitro expansion. Cells were stained for CD3, CD8 and CD45RO, excluding dead cells. The sample comes from a study of CD8 T cells in acute hepatitis C reinfection. Sequencing was performed with immunoSEQ multiplex PCR; in TCRdb, only in-frame clones are kept and a portion is missing. This sample has thousands of clones, with about 67% found just once. Overall study findings and caveats: NS3-1073 specific repertoires were highly diverse across all groups.

The source was HCV NS3-1073 tetramer-sorted CD8+ T cells from PBMCs, collected at follow-up. This TCR was recovered from a man in his forties who spontaneously cleared hepatitis C infection.

The CDR3 sequence is CSVPGYTGELFF. The CDR3 nucleotides are TGCAGCGTCCCAGGGTACACCGGGGAGCTGTTTTTT. The chain links TRBV29-1 to TRBJ2-2, with D possibly TRBD1 on 5 matching bases. The V gene's germline CDR1 is SQVTM and CDR2 ANQGSEA. The CDR3 runs to 12 residues. The V gene lost 6 bases and the J gene lost 3 bases, with 8 bases spanning the gap.